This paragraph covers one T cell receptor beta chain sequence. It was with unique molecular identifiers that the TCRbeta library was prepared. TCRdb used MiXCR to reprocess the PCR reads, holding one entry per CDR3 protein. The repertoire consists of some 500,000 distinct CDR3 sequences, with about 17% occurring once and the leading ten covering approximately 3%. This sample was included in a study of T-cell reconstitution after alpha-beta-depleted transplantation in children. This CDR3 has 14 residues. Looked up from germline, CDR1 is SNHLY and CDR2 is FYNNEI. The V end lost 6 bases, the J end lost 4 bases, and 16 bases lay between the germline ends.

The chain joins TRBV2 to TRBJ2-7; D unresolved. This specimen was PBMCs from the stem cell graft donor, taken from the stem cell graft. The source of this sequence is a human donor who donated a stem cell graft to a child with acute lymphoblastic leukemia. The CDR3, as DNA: TGTGCCAGCAGGACTCTTGGATCCTTTTACGAGCAGTACTTC. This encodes CASRTLGSFYEQYF.